The 7 T cell receptor beta chains below all came from one sample that was sequenced in a study of T-cell reconstitution after alpha-beta-depleted transplantation in children (dated by TCRdb to about 2016). Sample treatment or condition, as interpreted from the label and publication: allogeneic hematopoietic cell transplantation with graft depleted of TCRalphabeta T cells and CD19 B cells. Library prep was done by PCR. TCRdb lists the instrument as Illumina HiSeq 2500. TCR libraries were prepared with molecular barcoding, using unique molecular identifiers to normalize TCRbeta repertoire quantification. TCRdb itself trimmed the public reads at Q25 with fastp, ran MiXCR and retained productive beta chains. Each entry merges the rows of one CDR3 protein and shows their most common DNA and genes. This sample has about a million distinct CDR3 sequences in its table, and around 30% of those were observed once. Over 25% of the sample comes from the top ten.

The sequenced sample was PBMCs, mostly from graft donor cells, obtained 360 days after TCRalphabeta/CD19-depleted stem cell transplant. These receptor sequences come from a boy under two years old who had a stem cell transplant for SCID, so the T cells may come from the graft donor.

This clonotype was counted between two and nine times. The J gene is TRBJ2-5, the V gene TRBV5-1, with D maybe TRBD2 (7 bases). Germline CDR1 SGHRS, CDR2 YFSETQ. The CDR3 is made up of 15 amino acids. The ends were cut back, 3 bases at V and 5 bases at J, with 17 bases in the middle. CDR3 DNA sequence: TGCGCCAGCAGCTCCTACGGGGGGCCGGGGGAGACCCAGTACTTC. It yields the protein CASSSYGGPGETQYF.

The V call is TRBV20-1, the J call TRBJ2-5; 10 bases align to TRBD2. From germline, CDR1 is DFQATT and CDR2 SNEGSKA (reference sequence). This CDR3 contains 14 residues. V shed 5 bases, J shed 5 bases, and the junction held 8 bases outside the gene matches. CDR3 in DNA: TGCAGTGCTGGCAGCGGGGGGGACGGTGAGACCCAGTACTTC. This translates into CSAGSGGDGETQYF.

The chain employs TRBV2 and TRBJ2-5, with TRBD1 matching over 7 bases. V dropped 1 base and J dropped 0; count of bases not matched to a gene: 2. This CDR3 has 15 residues. In germline, CDR1 is SNHLY, CDR2 FYNNEI. In DNA, the CDR3 is TGTGCCAGCAGTGAAGGGGGACAGAACCAAGAGACCCAGTACTTC. Amino acid sequence: CASSEGGQNQETQYF.

This clonotype was seen only a few times. CDR3 in DNA: TGTGCCAGCAGCTTATACGGGCAGAAGAACACTGAAGCTTTCTTT. It codes for CASSLYGQKNTEAFF. The chain employs TRBV7-9 and TRBJ1-1; D gene ambiguous. From germline, CDR1 is SEHNR and CDR2 FQNEAQ (reference sequence). V was clipped by 2 bases and J by 1 base, with 11 bases between them. This CDR3 is 15 amino acids long.

This clonotype was detected a few times. The chain couples TRBV24-1 to TRBJ2-1; 7 nucleotides agree with TRBD1. Losses at the gene ends were 4 bases for V and 10 bases for J; bases not matched to a gene: 9. Germline lookup yields CDR1 KGHDR and CDR2 SFDVKD. CDR3 length: 14 amino acids. CDR3 in amino acids: CATSEAGTVGEQFF. The CDR3 region has the DNA TGTGCCACCAGTGAAGCCGGGACAGTCGGGGAGCAGTTCTTC.

In its sample, this clonotype was seen a few times. J is TRBJ1-5 and V is TRBV10-2, with D unresolved. Between the trimmed V and J ends, which lost 3 bases and 3 bases, there was a span of 9 bases. The germline gives CDR1 WSHSY, CDR2 SAAADI. This CDR3 is built from 14 residues. The CDR3 nucleotides read TGCGCCAGCAGTGAAGCAGTACCCAATCAGCCCCAGCATTTT. Its protein product is CASSEAVPNQPQHF.

V usage is TRBV4-1 and J usage is TRBJ2-7, with D unresolved. The CDR3 is 14 amino acids. Looked up from germline, CDR1 is MGHRA and CDR2 is YSYEKL. V shed 0 bases and J shed 6 bases, with 12 bases lying between them. The CDR3 coding sequence is TGCGCCAGCAGCCAAGATGTAGGGATCGGCGAGCAGTACTTC. This sequence encodes CASSQDVGIGEQYF.